This entry describes one TCR beta chain. Its antigen is undetermined. These data belong to a study of Tregs in tolerant kidney transplant recipients. Study as a whole: A 3-day belatacept mixed lymphocyte reaction, sometimes plus 5-day graft donor restimulation, preceded CD4+CD25+CD127- sorting. Antibodies separated recipient from donor cells.

Whole-study findings and limits: No direct test of biological reproducibility was done here.

V was shortened by 4 bases and J by 4 bases, with 9 bases between the two germline ends. Germline V gives CDR1 GTSNPN, CDR2 SVGIG (reference sequence). The CDR3 is made up of 12 amino acids. The repertoire was sequenced with immunoSEQ multiplex PCR; TCRdb's copy has only in-frame clones and lacks some. The sample yields about 31,000 clones, 82% seen once. The TCR sequence derives from a human donor in good health. Sequenced sample: Tregs from blood cultured with allogeneic cells. The chain links TRBV30 to TRBJ2-3; D is possibly TRBD2 (5 bases). The CDR3 DNA reads TGTGCCTGGACTAGGAGGCCAGATACGCAGTATTTT. It translates to CAWTRRPDTQYF.